What follows are 17 T cell receptor beta chains derived from one specimen sequenced in a study of monozygotic twins with inflammatory bowel disease. Each CDR3 protein gets one entry in TCRdb, which reprocessed the 5' RACE reads and gives no DNA. The sample totals about 110,000 distinct CDR3 sequences. Sequenced input: blood. The receptors were sampled from a human donor with ulcerative colitis or Crohn's disease, or a healthy co-twin of an affected twin (not recorded which).

The chain couples TRBV5-1 to TRBJ1-2; TCRdb calls TRBD1, which cannot be checked without DNA. The germline gives CDR1 SGHRS, CDR2 YFSETQ. This CDR3 region has 14 residues. CDR3 sequence reads: CASSEATGGNGYTF.

The chain has TRBV12-3 or TRBV12-4 and TRBJ2-1. This CDR3 spans 13 amino acids. CDR3 region: CASRIGRNNEQFF.

This chain uses TRBV6-2 or TRBV6-3 with TRBJ2-2; as DNA is missing, the TRBD1 call by TCRdb cannot be tested. CDR1 MNHEY and CDR2 SVGEGT come from the germline V gene. The CDR3 runs to 19 residues. The CDR3 sequence: CASSPGRRGPESNTGELFF.

The gene calls are TRBV20-1 and TRBJ2-1; TCRdb lists TRBD1, though no DNA is available to test this call. The CDR3 runs to 15 residues. Germline V gene lookup returns CDR1 DFQATT and CDR2 SNEGSKA (reference sequence). CDR3 protein: CSAGSGAGWYNEQFF.

The chain couples TRBV5-1 to TRBJ2-5; TCRdb selects TRBD1, and the lack of DNA leaves this call unchecked. CDR3 length: 16 residues. The germline V gene encodes CDR1 SGHRS and CDR2 YFSETQ. The CDR3 reads CASSPGDNHNGETQYF.

The CDR3 here is CASSFLSSYEQYF. The rearrangement links TRBV5-1 to TRBJ2-7. Germline V CDR1 and CDR2: SGHRS, YFSETQ. This CDR3 has 13 amino acids.

This sequence joins TRBV12-3 or TRBV12-4 and TRBJ2-1; absent DNA, TCRdb's TRBD2 call cannot be checked. The CDR3 has 15 amino acids. CDR3 region: CASSPGTSAYNEQFF.

The genes are TRBV7-2 and TRBJ1-5; TCRdb proposes TRBD1, but this gene call is untestable without DNA. CDR1 and CDR2 from the germline V gene are SGHTA and FQGNSA. This CDR3 is built from 15 residues. The CDR3: CASSLSTGLNQPQHF.

CDR3: CASSSSGLQQYF. The chain combines TRBV7-8 with TRBJ2-5; TCRdb calls TRBD2, which cannot be checked without DNA. Germline V gene lookup returns CDR1 SGHVS and CDR2 FQNEAQ. This CDR3 region has 12 residues. Together with reference TRBV7-8 and TRBJ2-5, the CDR3 gives the full variable domain: GAGVSQSPRYKVAKRGQDVALRCDPISGHVSLFWYQQALGQGPEFLTYFQNEAQLDKSGLPSDRFFAERPEGSVSTLKIQRTQQEDSAVYLCASSSSGLQQYFGPGTRLLVL.

The rearrangement uses TRBV20-1 and TRBJ1-2; absent DNA, TCRdb's TRBD1 call cannot be checked. CDR3 size: 15 residues. Germline loops: CDR1 DFQATT, CDR2 SNEGSKA (reference sequence). CDR3 sequence reads: CSARQDRNPNYGYTF.

The J gene is TRBJ2-5, the V gene TRBV4-2; with no DNA, the TCRdb D assignment of TRBD1 cannot be verified. Germline CDR1 reads LGHNA; CDR2 reads YNFKEQ. The CDR3 contains 13 residues. CDR3 region: CASKAWGTETQYF.

This chain uses TRBV5-1 with TRBJ2-1; the D gene TCRdb calls, TRBD1, cannot be checked with no DNA. Germline CDR1 and CDR2: SGHRS and YFSETQ. CDR3 length: 12 residues. The chain's CDR3 is CASSLERGAQFF.

The rearrangement joins TRBV28 to TRBJ2-3; TCRdb picks TRBD2, but there is no DNA to check that call. The CDR3 sequence is 13 residues long. Per germline, CDR1 MDHEN and CDR2 SYDVKM. The CDR3 is CASSLPGRSTQYF.

The rearrangement joins TRBV9 to TRBJ2-1; TCRdb indicates TRBD1, and absent DNA this call remains unverified. The CDR3 runs to 18 residues. Germline V gene lookup returns CDR1 SGDLS and CDR2 YYNGEE. The CDR3 reads CASSIARGLGANYNEQFF.

The rearrangement joins TRBV7-2 to TRBJ1-2. This CDR3 is built from 13 residues. From germline, CDR1 is SGHTA and CDR2 FQGNSA. The CDR3 sequence: CASSLGGNYGYTF.

The CDR3 sequence is CSVETGANYGYTF. The V and J genes are TRBV29-1 and TRBJ1-2; the D gene TCRdb calls, TRBD1, cannot be checked with no DNA. Germline V gives CDR1 SQVTM, CDR2 ANQGSEA. This CDR3 contains 13 residues.

The chain carries TRBV7-3 and TRBJ2-1; TCRdb indicates TRBD1, and absent DNA this call remains unverified. Germline CDR1 and CDR2: SGHTA and FQGTGA. CDR3 size: 15 residues. CDR3 region: CASSLTGASYNEQFF.